These 13 T cell receptor beta chains originate from one sample sequenced in a study of blood T cell repertoires in COVID-19. Sequenced by immunoSEQ multiplex PCR; TCRdb stores in-frame clones only, minus some. The sample holds hundreds of thousands of clones, roughly 80% seen once. The sequencing sample was made of peripheral blood. The receptors come from a woman aged 50 to 65 who had recovered from COVID-19.

This chain uses TRBV10-3 with TRBJ2-1, with 9 positions matching TRBD2. J gave up 8 bases and V 10 bases, and 12 bases lay outside the gene matches. There are 14 residues in the CDR3. Per germline, CDR1 ENHRY and CDR2 SYGVKD. The CDR3 coding sequence is TGTGCCACCCAACACGGGACTAGCTTCGATGAGCAGTTCTTC. This translates into CATQHGTSFDEQFF.

The chain employs TRBV4-3 and TRBJ1-2; TRBD1 matches 8 bases. With V trimmed by 0 bases and J by 6 bases, 9 bases remained unmatched. CDR3 length: 16 residues. From germline, CDR1 is LGHNA and CDR2 YSLEER. CDR3 in DNA: TGCGCCAGCAGCCAAGATGACCCCTGGACAGGGCATGGCTACACCTTC. Its protein is CASSQDDPWTGHGYTF.

In its sample, this clone was seen once. The genes are TRBV4-2 and TRBJ2-5; TRBD1 matches 7 bases. Germline CDR1 LGHNA, CDR2 YNFKEQ. V shed 1 base, J shed 4 bases, and the junction held 9 bases outside the gene matches. CDR3 size: 16 residues. The CDR3 DNA follows: TGTGCCAGCAGCCAAGCCCCGGACAGGTCCTCAGAGACCCAGTACTTC. As protein: CASSQAPDRSSETQYF.

The chain joins TRBV30 to TRBJ2-5; 9 positions agree with TRBD2. CDR3 length: 18 amino acids. V lost 7 bases and J lost 5; bases outside the gene matches: 23. Germline V gene lookup returns CDR1 GTSNPN and CDR2 SVGIG (reference sequence). For the CDR3, the DNA is TGTGCCTCGCAAAGGGGATCTAGCGGGGTTTATCGGCCGGAGACCCAGTACTTC. This sequence encodes CASQRGSSGVYRPETQYF.

The chain links TRBV9 to TRBJ2-1; 13 bases are shared with TRBD2. The CDR3 extends over 17 amino acids. Trimming removed 2 bases from V and 5 bases from J; junction bases left unmatched: 7. Germline loops: CDR1 SGDLS, CDR2 YYNGEE. The CDR3 bases are TGTGCCAGCAGCGTCGACGGGGGGACTAGCGGGGACAATGAGCAGTTCTTC. As protein: CASSVDGGTSGDNEQFF.

Only one count was recorded for this clone. This chain connects TRBV6-2 or TRBV6-3 to TRBJ1-3; no clear D. Trimming left V 2 bases short and J 4 bases short, with 9 bases between. In germline, CDR1 is MNHEY, CDR2 SVGEGT. CDR3 length: 14 residues. CDR3 amino acids: CASSYGRIGNTIYF. The CDR3 coding sequence is TGTGCCAGCAGTTACGGGCGTATAGGAAACACCATATATTTT.

V is TRBV6-5 and J is TRBJ1-1; TRBD1 might be the D (5 bases). This CDR3 is built from 16 residues. V was clipped by 4 bases and J by 0 bases, with 15 bases between them. From germline, CDR1 is MNHEY and CDR2 SVGAGI. The CDR3 sequence is CASSSHRLGVNTEAFF. Written as DNA, the CDR3 is TGTGCCAGCAGTTCCCACCGTCTAGGGGTGAACACTGAAGCTTTCTTT.

The chain's CDR3 is CASRFAGYANTGELFF. CDR3 coding DNA: TGTGCCAGTAGGTTTGCGGGCTACGCGAACACCGGGGAGCTGTTTTTT. The rearrangement uses TRBV19 and TRBJ2-2; D is perhaps TRBD2 (5 bases). CDR1 and CDR2 from the germline V gene are LNHDA and SQIVND (reference sequence). Deletions cut 6 bases from V and 0 bases from J, with 14 bases between. The CDR3 has 16 amino acids.

V and J are TRBV29-1 and TRBJ2-3; D is possibly TRBD2 (5 bases). This CDR3 comprises 12 residues. V gave up 6 bases and J gave up 6 bases, with 13 bases separating them. Germline V gene data show CDR1 as SQVTM and CDR2 as ANQGSEA. CDR3 amino acids: CSVRGSWDTQYF. The CDR3 nucleotides read TGCAGCGTACGGGGTAGCTGGGATACGCAGTATTTT.

Details on this clone: Its ends do not fully match the called genes, so a read error is possible. The rearrangement joins TRBV11-3 to TRBJ2-7; D unclear. This CDR3 spans 10 amino acids. Germline-derived CDR1 and CDR2 are SGHNT and YENEEA. CDR3 nucleotide sequence: TGTGCCAGCAGCTCCTGCGAGCAGTACTTC. Protein: CASSSCEQYF.

The chain joins TRBV7-2 to TRBJ2-3; 10 positions agree with TRBD1. V was pared by 5 bases and J by 4 bases, with 6 bases of the junction left unmatched. The germline gives CDR1 SGHTA, CDR2 FQGNSA. The CDR3 has 15 amino acids. The CDR3, as DNA: TGTGCCAGCAGCGTGACAGGGGGCGCCGCAGATACGCAGTATTTT. Translation gives CASSVTGGAADTQYF.

The chain recombines TRBV5-4 with TRBJ2-7; TRBD2 is a possible D gene (7 bases). The CDR3 runs to 16 residues. The V gene lost 0 bases and the J gene lost 1 base, with 14 bases spanning the gap. Germline V CDR1 and CDR2: SGHNT, YYREEE (reference sequence). CDR3 region: CASSLGRGRRSYEQYF. In DNA form, the CDR3 reads TGTGCCAGCAGCTTGGGGCGGGGGCGACGATCCTACGAGCAGTACTTC. The whole variable domain, remainder taken from reference TRBV5-4 and TRBJ2-7, is ETGVTQSPTHLIKTRGQQVTLRCSSQSGHNTVSWYQQALGQGPQFIFQYYREEENGRGNFPPRFSGLQFPNYSSELNVNALELDDSALYLCASSLGRGRRSYEQYFGPGTRLTVT.

In its sample, this clone was seen a few times. The V and J genes are TRBV19 and TRBJ1-5; 8 nucleotides match TRBD1. J lost 2 bases, V lost 10 bases, and 10 bases had no gene match. This CDR3 contains 15 residues. The germline CDR1 and CDR2 sequences are LNHDA and SQIVND (reference sequence). The CDR3 protein is CATRDRGSGNQPQHF. CDR3 sequence (DNA): TGTGCCACGCGAGACAGGGGTAGTGGCAATCAGCCCCAGCATTTT.